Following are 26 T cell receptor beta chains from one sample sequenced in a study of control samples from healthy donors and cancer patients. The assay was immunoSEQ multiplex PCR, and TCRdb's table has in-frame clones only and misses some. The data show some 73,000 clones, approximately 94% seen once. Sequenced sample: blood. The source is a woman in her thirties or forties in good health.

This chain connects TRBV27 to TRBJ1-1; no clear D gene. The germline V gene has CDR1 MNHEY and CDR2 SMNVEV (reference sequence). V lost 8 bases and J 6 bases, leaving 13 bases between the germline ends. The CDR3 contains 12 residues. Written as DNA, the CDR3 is TGTGCCAGCGGGAGGGAGAGCGCTGAAGCTTTCTTT. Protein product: CASGRESAEAFF.

CDR3 protein: CASSLNSDSEKEKLFF. DNA of the CDR3: TGTGCCAGCAGTCTAAACTCGGACAGCGAAAAGGAAAAACTGTTTTTT. V usage is TRBV21-1 and J usage is TRBJ1-4; the table gives TRBD1 as D, unverified against the DNA. TRBV21-1 is assigned pseudogene status. The CDR3 is 16 amino acids.

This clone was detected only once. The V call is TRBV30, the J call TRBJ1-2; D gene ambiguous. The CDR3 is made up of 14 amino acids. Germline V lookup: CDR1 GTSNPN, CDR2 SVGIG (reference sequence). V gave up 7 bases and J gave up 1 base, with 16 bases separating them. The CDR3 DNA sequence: TGTGCCTCCCTCGGAGGTACAGATAACTATGGCTACACCTTC. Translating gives CASLGGTDNYGYTF.

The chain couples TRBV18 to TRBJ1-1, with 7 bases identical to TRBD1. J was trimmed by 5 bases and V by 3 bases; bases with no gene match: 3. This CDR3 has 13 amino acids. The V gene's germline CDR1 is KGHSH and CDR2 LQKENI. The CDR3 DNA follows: TGTGCCAGCTCACCCCGGGACAGAACTGAAGCTTTCTTT. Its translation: CASSPRDRTEAFF.

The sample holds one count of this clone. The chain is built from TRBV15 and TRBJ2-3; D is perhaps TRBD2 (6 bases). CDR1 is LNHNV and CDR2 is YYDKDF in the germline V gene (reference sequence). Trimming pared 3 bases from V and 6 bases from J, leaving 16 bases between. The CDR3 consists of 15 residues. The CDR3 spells CATSRGKLADDTQYF. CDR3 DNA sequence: TGTGCCACCAGCAGGGGTAAACTAGCCGACGATACGCAGTATTTT.

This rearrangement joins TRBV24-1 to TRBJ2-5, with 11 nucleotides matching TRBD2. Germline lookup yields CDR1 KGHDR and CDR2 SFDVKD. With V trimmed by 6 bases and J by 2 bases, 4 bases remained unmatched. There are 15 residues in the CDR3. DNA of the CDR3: TGTGCCACCAGTTGGGTAGCGGGGGGGCAAGAGACCCAGTACTTC. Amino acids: CATSWVAGGQETQYF.

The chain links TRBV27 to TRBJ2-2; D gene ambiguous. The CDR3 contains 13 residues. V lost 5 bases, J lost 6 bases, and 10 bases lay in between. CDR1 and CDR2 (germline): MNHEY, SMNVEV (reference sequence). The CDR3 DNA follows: TGTGCCAGCAGTCAAAGACTCGCCGGGGAGCTGTTTTTT. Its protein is CASSQRLAGELFF.

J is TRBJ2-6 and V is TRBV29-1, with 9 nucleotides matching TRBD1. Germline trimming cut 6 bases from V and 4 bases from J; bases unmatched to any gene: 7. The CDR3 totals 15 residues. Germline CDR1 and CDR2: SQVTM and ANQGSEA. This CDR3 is CSVLGTGTGANVLTF. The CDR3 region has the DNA TGCAGCGTGCTCGGGACAGGGACCGGGGCCAACGTCCTGACTTTC. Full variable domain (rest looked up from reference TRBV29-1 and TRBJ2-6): SAVISQKPSRDICQRGTSLTIQCQVDSQVTMMFWYRQQPGQSLTLIATANQGSEATYESGFVIDKFPISRPNLTFSTLTVSNMSPEDSSIYLCSVLGTGTGANVLTFGAGSRLTVL.

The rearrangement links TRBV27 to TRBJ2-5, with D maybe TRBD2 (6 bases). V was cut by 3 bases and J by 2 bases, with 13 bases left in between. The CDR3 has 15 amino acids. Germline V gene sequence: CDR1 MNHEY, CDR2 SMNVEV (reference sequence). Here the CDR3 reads CASSLGPGEQETQYF. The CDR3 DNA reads TGTGCCAGCAGTTTGGGTCCGGGGGAACAAGAGACCCAGTACTTC.

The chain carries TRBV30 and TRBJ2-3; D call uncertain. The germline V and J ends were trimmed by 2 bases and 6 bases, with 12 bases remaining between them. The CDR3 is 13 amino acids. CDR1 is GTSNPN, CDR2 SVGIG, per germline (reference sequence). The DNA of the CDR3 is TGTGCCTGGAGTCCCCGCCGGGCGGATACGCAGTATTTT. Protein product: CAWSPRRADTQYF. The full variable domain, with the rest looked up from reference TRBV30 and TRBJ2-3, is SQTIHQWPATLVQPVGSPLSLECTVEGTSNPNLYWYRQAAGRGLQLLFYSVGIGQISSEVPQNLSASRPQDRQFILSSKKLLLSDSGFYLCAWSPRRADTQYFGPGTRLTVL.

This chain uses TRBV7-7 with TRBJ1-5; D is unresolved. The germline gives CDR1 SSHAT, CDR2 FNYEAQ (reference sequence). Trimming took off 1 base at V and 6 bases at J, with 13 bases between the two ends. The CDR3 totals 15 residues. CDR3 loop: CASSLVSGLSQPQHF. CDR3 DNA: TGTGCCAGCAGCTTAGTGAGCGGGTTGAGTCAGCCCCAGCATTTT.

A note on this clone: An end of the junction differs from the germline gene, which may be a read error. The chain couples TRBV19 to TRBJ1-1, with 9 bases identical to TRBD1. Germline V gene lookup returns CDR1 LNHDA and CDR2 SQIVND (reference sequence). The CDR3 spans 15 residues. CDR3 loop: CASSVEDRGSAEAFF. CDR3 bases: TGTGCCAGTAGTGTAGAGGACAGGGGATCCGCTGAAGCTTTCTTT.

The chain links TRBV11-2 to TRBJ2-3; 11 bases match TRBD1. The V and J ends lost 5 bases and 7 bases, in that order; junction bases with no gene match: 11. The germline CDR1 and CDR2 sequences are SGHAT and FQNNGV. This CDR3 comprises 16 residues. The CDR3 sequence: CASSQGQGERLNTQYF. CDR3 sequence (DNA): TGTGCCAGCAGCCAGGGACAGGGGGAACGGTTGAATACGCAGTATTTT.

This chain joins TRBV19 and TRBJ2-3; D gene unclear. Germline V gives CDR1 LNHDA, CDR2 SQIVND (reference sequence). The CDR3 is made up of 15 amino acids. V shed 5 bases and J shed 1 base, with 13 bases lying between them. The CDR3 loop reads CASSSAPTGTDTQYF. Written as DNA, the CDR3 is TGTGCCAGTAGTTCAGCTCCGACCGGCACAGATACGCAGTATTTT.

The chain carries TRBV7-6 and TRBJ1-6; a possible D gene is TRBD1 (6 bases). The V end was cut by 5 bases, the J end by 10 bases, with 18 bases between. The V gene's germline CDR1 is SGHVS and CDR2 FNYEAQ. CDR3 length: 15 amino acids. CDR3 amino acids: CASSLGDGQFSPLHF. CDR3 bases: TGTGCCAGCAGCCTAGGGGATGGACAGTTCTCACCCCTCCACTTT.

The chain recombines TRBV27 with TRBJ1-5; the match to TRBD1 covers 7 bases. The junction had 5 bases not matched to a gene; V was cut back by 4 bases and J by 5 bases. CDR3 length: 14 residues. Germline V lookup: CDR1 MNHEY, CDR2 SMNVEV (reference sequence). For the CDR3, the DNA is TGTGCCAGCAGTTCACAGGGGCAGTATCAGCCCCAGCATTTT. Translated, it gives CASSSQGQYQPQHF.

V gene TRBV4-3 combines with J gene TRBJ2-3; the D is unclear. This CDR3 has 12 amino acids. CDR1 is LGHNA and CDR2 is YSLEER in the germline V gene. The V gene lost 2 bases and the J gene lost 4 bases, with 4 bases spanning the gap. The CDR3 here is CASSQPPDTQYF. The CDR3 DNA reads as TGCGCCAGCAGCCAACCCCCAGATACGCAGTATTTT.

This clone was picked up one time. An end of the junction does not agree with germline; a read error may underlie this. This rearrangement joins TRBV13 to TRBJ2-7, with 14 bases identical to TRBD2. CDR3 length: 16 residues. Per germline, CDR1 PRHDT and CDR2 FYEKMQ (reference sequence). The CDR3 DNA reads TGTGCCAGCAGCTTGGGACTAGCGGGAGCGCAGTACGGGCAGTACTTC. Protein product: CASSLGLAGAQYGQYF. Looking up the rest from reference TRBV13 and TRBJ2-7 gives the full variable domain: AAGVIQSPRHLIKEKRETATLKCYPIPRHDTVYWYQQGPGQDPQFLISFYEKMQSDKGSIPDRFSAQQFSDYHSELNMSSLELGDSALYFCASSLGLAGAQYGQYFGPGTRLTVT.

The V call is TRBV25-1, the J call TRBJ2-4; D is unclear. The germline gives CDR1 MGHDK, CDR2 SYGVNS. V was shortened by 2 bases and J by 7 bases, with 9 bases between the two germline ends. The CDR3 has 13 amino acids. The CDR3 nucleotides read TGTGCCAGCAGTGAAGGTGCAGTTAACATTCAGTACTTC. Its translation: CASSEGAVNIQYF.

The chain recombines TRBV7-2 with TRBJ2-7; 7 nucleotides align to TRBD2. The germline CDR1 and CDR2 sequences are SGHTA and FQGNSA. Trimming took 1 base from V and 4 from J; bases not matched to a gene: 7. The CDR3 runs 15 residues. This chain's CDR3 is CASSLVGGLVYEQYF. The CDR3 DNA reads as TGTGCCAGCAGCTTAGTGGGAGGGCTCGTGTACGAGCAGTACTTC.

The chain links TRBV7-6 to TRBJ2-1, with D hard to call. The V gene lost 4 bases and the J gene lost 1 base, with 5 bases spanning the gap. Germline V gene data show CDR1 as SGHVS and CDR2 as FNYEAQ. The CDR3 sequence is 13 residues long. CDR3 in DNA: TGTGCCAGCAGCTCGGAGTCCTACAATGAGCAGTTCTTC. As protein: CASSSESYNEQFF.

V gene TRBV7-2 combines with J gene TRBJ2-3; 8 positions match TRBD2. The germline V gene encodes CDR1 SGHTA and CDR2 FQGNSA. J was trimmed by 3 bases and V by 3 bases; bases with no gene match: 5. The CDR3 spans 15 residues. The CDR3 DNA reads TGTGCCAGCAGCTTTTCTGCGGGGGGAACAGATACGCAGTATTTT. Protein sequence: CASSFSAGGTDTQYF.

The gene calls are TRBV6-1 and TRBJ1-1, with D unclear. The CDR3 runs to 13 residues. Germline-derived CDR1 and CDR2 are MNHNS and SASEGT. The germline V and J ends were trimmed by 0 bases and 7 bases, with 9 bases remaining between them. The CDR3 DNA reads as TGTGCCAGCAGTGAAGCGGGGTGGATTGAAGCTTTCTTT. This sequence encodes CASSEAGWIEAFF.

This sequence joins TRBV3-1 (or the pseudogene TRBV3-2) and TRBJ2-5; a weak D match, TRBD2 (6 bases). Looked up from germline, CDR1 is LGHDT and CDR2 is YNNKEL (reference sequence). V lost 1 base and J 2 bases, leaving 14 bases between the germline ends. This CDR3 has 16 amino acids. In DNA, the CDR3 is TGTGCCAGCAGCCAAGGGATGGGACTTGGGCAAGAGACCCAGTACTTC. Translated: CASSQGMGLGQETQYF.

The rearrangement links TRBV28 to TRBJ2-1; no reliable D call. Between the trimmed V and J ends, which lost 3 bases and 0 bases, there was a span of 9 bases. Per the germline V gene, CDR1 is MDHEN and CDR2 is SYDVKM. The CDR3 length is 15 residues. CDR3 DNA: TGTGCCAGCAGTTTTTCCGGTTACTCCTACAATGAGCAGTTCTTC. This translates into CASSFSGYSYNEQFF.

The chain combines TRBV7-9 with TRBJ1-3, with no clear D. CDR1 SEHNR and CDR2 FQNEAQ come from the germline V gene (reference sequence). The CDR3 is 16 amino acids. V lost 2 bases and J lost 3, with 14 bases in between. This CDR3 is CASSLNLRSLGNTIYF. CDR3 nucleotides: TGTGCCAGCAGCTTAAACCTTAGATCCCTTGGAAACACCATATATTTT.